The 13 T cell receptor beta chains in this list originate from one sample, sequenced in a study of cytomegalovirus exposure and HLA in healthy donors. The PCR had 60 Vbeta and 13 Jbeta primers. Sequenced by immunoSEQ multiplex PCR; TCRdb stores in-frame clones only, minus some. The sample lists roughly 180,000 clones, roughly 80% occurring once. Material: PBMCs. The origin of the receptors is a man younger than 45 in good health and CMV-seronegative.

V usage is TRBV5-1 and J usage is TRBJ1-4, with no clear D. V was clipped by 4 bases and J by 8 bases, with 9 bases between them. This CDR3 comprises 12 residues. CDR1 SGHRS and CDR2 YFSETQ come from the germline V gene. CDR3 in amino acids: CASSADNEKLFF. CDR3 in DNA: TGCGCCAGCAGCGCAGACAACGAAAAACTGTTTTTT.

This clone was recorded a few times. CDR3 nucleotides: TGTGCCAGCAGTTACGGGACAGGAACTAATGAAAAACTGTTTTTT. Its protein product is CASSYGTGTNEKLFF. The rearrangement uses TRBV6-5 and TRBJ1-4; 8 bases align to TRBD1. The germline CDR1 and CDR2 sequences are MNHEY and SVGAGI. V lost 2 bases and J lost 1; bases outside the gene matches: 0. This CDR3 is 15 amino acids long.

The chain carries TRBV13 and TRBJ1-2, with 12 nucleotides matching TRBD1. V dropped 5 bases and J dropped 6; count of bases not matched to a gene: 7. Germline V gives CDR1 PRHDT, CDR2 FYEKMQ (reference sequence). The CDR3 has 15 residues. In DNA, the CDR3 is TGTGCCAGCAGCGCACCGGGACAGGGGGCCAATGGCTACACCTTC. Translated, it gives CASSAPGQGANGYTF. Drawing the rest from reference TRBV13 and TRBJ1-2, the complete variable domain is AAGVIQSPRHLIKEKRETATLKCYPIPRHDTVYWYQQGPGQDPQFLISFYEKMQSDKGSIPDRFSAQQFSDYHSELNMSSLELGDSALYFCASSAPGQGANGYTFGSGTRLTVV.

This chain joins TRBV4-2 and TRBJ1-1; tentative D call: TRBD1 (5 bases). The V end was cut by 4 bases, the J end by 1 base, with 7 bases between. Per the germline V gene, CDR1 is LGHNA and CDR2 is YNFKEQ. This CDR3 has 13 amino acids. The CDR3 region is CASSLGQNTEAFF. The CDR3, as DNA: TGTGCCAGCAGCCTAGGACAGAACACTGAAGCTTTCTTT.

This sequence joins TRBV28 and TRBJ2-7; TRBD2 might be the D (7 bases). Deletions cut 2 bases from V and 2 bases from J, with 16 bases between. Germline loops: CDR1 MDHEN, CDR2 SYDVKM. CDR3 length equals 16 residues. The CDR3 sequence is CASSLIGGGEPYEQYF. The CDR3 DNA follows: TGTGCCAGCAGTTTAATAGGGGGGGGAGAACCCTACGAGCAGTACTTC. Looking up the rest from reference TRBV28 and TRBJ2-7 gives the full variable domain: DVKVTQSSRYLVKRTGEKVFLECVQDMDHENMFWYRQDPGLGLRLIYFSYDVKMKEKGDIPEGYSVSREKKERFSLILESASTNQTSMYLCASSLIGGGEPYEQYFGPGTRLTVT.

The rearrangement links TRBV5-1 to TRBJ2-7; 9 bases fit TRBD1. Trimming took 3 bases from V and 5 from J; bases not matched to a gene: 12. The germline V gene encodes CDR1 SGHRS and CDR2 YFSETQ. This CDR3 is 16 amino acids long. CDR3 bases: TGCGCCAGCAGCTCCCAACCGGGACAGGGCCTAAACGAGCAGTACTTC. Protein: CASSSQPGQGLNEQYF.

This clone showed up just once. V and J are TRBV5-5 and TRBJ2-5, with 8 bases that match TRBD1. Germline-derived CDR1 and CDR2 are SGHKS and YYEKEE (reference sequence). The V and J ends lost 4 bases and 2 bases, in that order; junction bases with no gene match: 4. The CDR3 covers 14 residues. This CDR3 is CASSLRTGQETQYF. The CDR3 DNA is TGTGCCAGCAGCCTCCGGACAGGGCAAGAGACCCAGTACTTC. The variable domain in full, with the rest retrieved from reference TRBV5-5 and TRBJ2-5, is DAGVTQSPTHLIKTRGQQVTLRCSPISGHKSVSWYQQVLGQGPQFIFQYYEKEERGRGNFPDRFSARQFPNYSSELNVNALLLGDSALYLCASSLRTGQETQYFGPGTRLLVL.

This chain connects TRBV4-2 to TRBJ2-1, with 8 bases that match TRBD2. Germline values: CDR1 LGHNA, CDR2 YNFKEQ. V lost 1 base, J lost 3 bases, and 5 bases stayed unmatched. This CDR3 contains 16 residues. CDR3 protein: CASSQAVGRDYNEQFF. The CDR3 coding sequence is TGTGCCAGCAGCCAAGCCGTCGGGAGGGACTACAATGAGCAGTTCTTC.

The chain employs TRBV12-2 and TRBJ1-4. TRBV12-2 is annotated as a pseudogene. The CDR3 length is 14 residues. The DNA for the CDR3 is TGTGCAAGTCGCCCGAGGGGGGGGAGTGAAAAACTGTTTTTT. Translating it yields CASRPRGGSEKLFF.

This rearrangement joins TRBV7-2 to TRBJ2-7, with 11 bases matching TRBD2. The CDR3 runs to 19 residues. Germline values: CDR1 SGHTA, CDR2 FQGNSA. V dropped 2 bases and J dropped 4; count of bases not matched to a gene: 16. CDR3 protein: CASSLPPQRASGRRYEQYF. DNA of the CDR3: TGTGCCAGCAGCTTACCCCCGCAGCGAGCTAGCGGGAGGAGGTACGAGCAGTACTTC.

The chain's CDR3 is CASSYSSGGPYEQYF. The CDR3 DNA sequence: TGTGCCAGCAGTTATTCCTCGGGAGGGCCCTACGAGCAGTACTTC. The rearrangement joins TRBV6-5 to TRBJ2-7, with 8 bases identical to TRBD2. Trimming took 3 bases from V and 2 from J; bases not matched to a gene: 6. Germline V lookup: CDR1 MNHEY, CDR2 SVGAGI. The CDR3 length is 15 residues.

The rearrangement joins TRBV9 to TRBJ2-3; 7 bases match TRBD1. Germline V gene lookup returns CDR1 SGDLS and CDR2 YYNGEE. V lost 2 bases, J lost 4 bases, and 7 bases stayed unmatched. The CDR3 has 15 amino acids. DNA for the CDR3: TGTGCCAGCAGCGTCTCTCAAGGGGGCGCAGATACGCAGTATTTT. This sequence encodes CASSVSQGGADTQYF.

CDR3 region: CASSLDFWRGQETQYF. The CDR3 region has the DNA TGTGCCAGCAGCTTAGATTTCTGGCGGGGCCAAGAGACCCAGTACTTC. The chain links TRBV7-2 to TRBJ2-5, with D possibly TRBD2 on 6 matching bases. Per the germline V gene, CDR1 is SGHTA and CDR2 is FQGNSA. The V and J ends lost 1 base and 1 base respectively, with 13 bases between them. CDR3 length: 16 residues.